This TCR beta chain stems from a study of cytomegalovirus exposure and HLA in healthy donors. PCR amplification relied on 60 Vbeta primers (plus 13 Jbeta primers). The protocol was immunoSEQ multiplex PCR, while the TCRdb copy is restricted to in-frame clones and leaves out a portion. The sample has just under 250,000 clones, about 80% seen once; the top ten hold 5% to 6%. V lost 0 bases to trimming and J lost 2 bases, with 15 bases between them. This CDR3 is built from 16 residues. From germline, CDR1 is SGDLS and CDR2 YYNGEE. Notes on this clone: Its specificity is not known.

Study observations and caveats: Most subjects' HLA-A and HLA-B alleles were reportedly predicted from TCR beta sequences.

The chain uses TRBV9 and TRBJ2-7, with D perhaps TRBD1 (5 bases). This TCR derives from a woman between 40 and 55 years old in good health and CMV-seropositive. Sample: PBMCs. The CDR3 DNA is TGTGCCAGCAGCGTAGGCGCTCAGGGCCGAGCCTACGAGCAGTACTTC. This codes for CASSVGAQGRAYEQYF.